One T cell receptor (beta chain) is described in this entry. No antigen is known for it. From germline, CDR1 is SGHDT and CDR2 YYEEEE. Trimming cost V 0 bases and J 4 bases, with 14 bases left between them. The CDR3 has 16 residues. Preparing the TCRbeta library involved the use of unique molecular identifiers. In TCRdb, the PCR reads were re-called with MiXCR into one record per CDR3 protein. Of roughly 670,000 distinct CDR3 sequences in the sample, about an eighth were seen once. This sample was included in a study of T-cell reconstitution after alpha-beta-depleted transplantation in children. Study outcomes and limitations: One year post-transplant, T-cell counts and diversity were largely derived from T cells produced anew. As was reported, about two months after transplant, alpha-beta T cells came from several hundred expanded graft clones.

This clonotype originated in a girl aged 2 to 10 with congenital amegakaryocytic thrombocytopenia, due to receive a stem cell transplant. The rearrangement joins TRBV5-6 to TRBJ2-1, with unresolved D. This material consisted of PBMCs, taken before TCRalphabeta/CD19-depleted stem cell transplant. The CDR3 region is CASSLVYSDPYNEQFF. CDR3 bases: TGTGCCAGCAGCTTGGTCTACAGCGACCCATACAATGAGCAGTTCTTC.